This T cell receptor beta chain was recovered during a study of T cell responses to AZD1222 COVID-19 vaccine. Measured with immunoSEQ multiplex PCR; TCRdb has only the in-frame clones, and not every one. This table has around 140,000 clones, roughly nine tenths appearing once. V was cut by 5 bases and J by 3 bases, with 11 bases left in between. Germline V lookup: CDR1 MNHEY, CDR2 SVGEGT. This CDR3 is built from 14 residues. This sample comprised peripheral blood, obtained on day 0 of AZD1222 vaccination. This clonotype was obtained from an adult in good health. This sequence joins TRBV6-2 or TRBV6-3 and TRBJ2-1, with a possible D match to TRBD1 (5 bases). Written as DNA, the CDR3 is TGTGCCAGCAGTGGCAACCAGGGCTACAATGAGCAGTTCTTC. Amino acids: CASSGNQGYNEQFF.